This record looks at one T cell receptor (beta chain) sequence and its context. Peripheral blood genomic DNA, not sorted cells or RNA, was the template. Trimming took 3 bases from V and 4 from J, leaving 12 bases between them. CDR3 length: 14 residues. This entry comes from a study of T cell repertoires in aging, cancer and after chemotherapy. TRB rearrangements spanning V, D and J were amplified using mixed TRB-A/B primers. TCRdb ran MiXCR on the multiplex PCR reads and lists one entry per CDR3 protein. The sample lists fewer than 4,000 distinct CDR3 sequences; roughly 34% were seen once. This chain joins TRBV12-3 or TRBV12-4 and TRBJ1-2; maybe TRBD1 (6 bases). This clonotype originated in a human donor in good health. Sequencing input: blood. In DNA form, the CDR3 reads TGTGCCAGCAGTTTCGGACAGTCCCTCTATGGCTACACCTTC. Protein product: CASSFGQSLYGYTF.